This TCR beta chain is from a study of technical replicates of blood from a few donors. After removal of 5 bases from V and 4 bases from J, the junction contained 10 bases not matched to a gene. This CDR3 has 15 amino acids. The germline V gene encodes CDR1 PRHDT and CDR2 FYEKMQ (reference sequence). Generated by immunoSEQ multiplex PCR, the TCRdb table keeps only in-frame clones and is missing some. The data hold roughly 69,000 clones, with around 87% observed a single time. This receptor was taken from a human donor in good health. Some clones in this sample may be carry-over from other donors' samples. The chain has TRBV13 and TRBJ2-7; 8 bases align to TRBD2. The sequenced sample consisted of PBMCs. The CDR3 DNA sequence: TGTGCCAGCAGCAAAAGCGGGAGAAATGTTTACGAGCAGTACTTC. Protein: CASSKSGRNVYEQYF.